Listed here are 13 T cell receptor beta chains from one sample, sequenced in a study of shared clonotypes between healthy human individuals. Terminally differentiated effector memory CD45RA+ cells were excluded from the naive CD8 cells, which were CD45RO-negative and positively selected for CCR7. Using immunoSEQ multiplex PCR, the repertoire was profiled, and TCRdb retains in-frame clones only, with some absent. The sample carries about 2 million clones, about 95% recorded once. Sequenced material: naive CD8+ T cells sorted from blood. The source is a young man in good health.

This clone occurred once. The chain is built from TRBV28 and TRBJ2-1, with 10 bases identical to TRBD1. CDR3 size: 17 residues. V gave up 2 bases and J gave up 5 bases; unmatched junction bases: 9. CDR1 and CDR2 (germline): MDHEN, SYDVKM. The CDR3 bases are TGTGCCAGCAGTTTACCCTGGGACAGGGGATTACACAATGAGCAGTTCTTC. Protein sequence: CASSLPWDRGLHNEQFF.

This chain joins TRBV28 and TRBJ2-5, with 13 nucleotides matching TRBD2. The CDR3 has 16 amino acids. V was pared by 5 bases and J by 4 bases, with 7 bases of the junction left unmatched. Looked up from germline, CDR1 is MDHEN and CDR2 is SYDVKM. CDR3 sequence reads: CASSPGLAGEVETQYF. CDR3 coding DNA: TGTGCCAGCAGTCCTGGACTAGCGGGGGAGGTAGAGACCCAGTACTTC.

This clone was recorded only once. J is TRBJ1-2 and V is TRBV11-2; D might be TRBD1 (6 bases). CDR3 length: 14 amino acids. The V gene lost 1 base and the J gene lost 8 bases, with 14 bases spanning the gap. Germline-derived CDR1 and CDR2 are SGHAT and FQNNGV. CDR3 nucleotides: TGTGCCAGCAGCTTAGCGGCCGGCAGGGGAGGCTACACCTTC. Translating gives CASSLAAGRGGYTF.

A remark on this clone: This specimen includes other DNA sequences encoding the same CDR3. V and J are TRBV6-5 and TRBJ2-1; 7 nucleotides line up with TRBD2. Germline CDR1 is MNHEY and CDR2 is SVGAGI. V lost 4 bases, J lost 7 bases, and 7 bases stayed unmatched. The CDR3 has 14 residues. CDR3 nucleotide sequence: TGTGCCAGCAGTTCGACGGGAGCGGGGAATGAGCAGTTCTTC. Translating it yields CASSSTGAGNEQFF.

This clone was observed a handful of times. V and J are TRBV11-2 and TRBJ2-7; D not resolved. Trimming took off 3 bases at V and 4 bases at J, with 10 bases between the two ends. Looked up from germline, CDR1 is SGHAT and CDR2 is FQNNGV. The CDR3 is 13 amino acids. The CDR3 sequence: CASSFGRTYEQYF. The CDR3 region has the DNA TGTGCCAGCAGCTTCGGCAGGACGTACGAGCAGTACTTC.

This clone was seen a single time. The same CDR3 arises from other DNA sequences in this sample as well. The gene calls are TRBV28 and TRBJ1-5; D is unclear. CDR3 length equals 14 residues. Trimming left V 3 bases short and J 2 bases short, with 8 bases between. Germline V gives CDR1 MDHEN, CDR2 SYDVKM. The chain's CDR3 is CASSLGRGNQPQHF. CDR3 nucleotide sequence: TGTGCCAGCAGTTTGGGAAGGGGCAATCAGCCCCAGCATTTT.

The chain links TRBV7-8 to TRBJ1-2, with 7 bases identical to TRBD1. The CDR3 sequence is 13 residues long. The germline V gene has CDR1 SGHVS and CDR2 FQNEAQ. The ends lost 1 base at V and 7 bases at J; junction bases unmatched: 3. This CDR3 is CASSLGPGGGYTF. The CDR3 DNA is TGTGCCAGCAGCTTAGGCCCAGGGGGTGGCTACACCTTC. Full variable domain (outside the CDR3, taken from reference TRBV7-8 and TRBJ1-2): GAGVSQSPRYKVAKRGQDVALRCDPISGHVSLFWYQQALGQGPEFLTYFQNEAQLDKSGLPSDRFFAERPEGSVSTLKIQRTQQEDSAVYLCASSLGPGGGYTFGSGTRLTVV.

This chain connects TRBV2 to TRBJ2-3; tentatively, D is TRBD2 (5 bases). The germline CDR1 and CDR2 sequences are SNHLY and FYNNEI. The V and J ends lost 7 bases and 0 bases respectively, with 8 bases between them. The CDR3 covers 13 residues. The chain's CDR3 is CASIGLSTDTQYF. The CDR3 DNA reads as TGTGCCAGCATAGGACTCAGCACAGATACGCAGTATTTT. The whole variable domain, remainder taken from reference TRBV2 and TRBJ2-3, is EPEVTQTPSHQVTQMGQEVILRCVPISNHLYFYWYRQILGQKVEFLVSFYNNEISEKSEIFDDQFSVERPDGSNFTLKIRSTKLEDSAMYFCASIGLSTDTQYFGPGTRLTVL.

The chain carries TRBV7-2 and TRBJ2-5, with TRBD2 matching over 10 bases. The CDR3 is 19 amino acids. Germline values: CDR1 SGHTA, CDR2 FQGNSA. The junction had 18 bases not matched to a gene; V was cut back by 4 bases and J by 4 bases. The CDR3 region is CASSSTGRLAGVGGETQYF. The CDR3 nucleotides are TGTGCCAGCAGCTCCACGGGGCGGCTAGCGGGAGTTGGGGGAGAGACCCAGTACTTC.

The CDR3 DNA sequence: TGTGCCAGCAGTTTCCGGGGACAGGGAAATTTTGTCTACGAGCAGTACTTC. Protein sequence: CASSFRGQGNFVYEQYF. The chain is built from TRBV28 and TRBJ2-7; 9 bases align to TRBD1. Trimming at V came to 3 bases and at J to 3 bases, leaving 12 bases not matched to a gene. This CDR3 has 17 amino acids. Germline V gene sequence: CDR1 MDHEN, CDR2 SYDVKM.

The CDR3, as DNA: TGTGCCAGCAGCTCGCACAGGGGCTACGAGCAGTACTTC. Translation: CASSSHRGYEQYF. V gene TRBV11-2 combines with J gene TRBJ2-7, with TRBD1 matching over 7 bases. CDR1 and CDR2 (germline): SGHAT, FQNNGV. The J segment lost 3 bases and the V segment lost 4 bases, leaving 3 bases of the junction unmatched. This CDR3 has 13 amino acids.

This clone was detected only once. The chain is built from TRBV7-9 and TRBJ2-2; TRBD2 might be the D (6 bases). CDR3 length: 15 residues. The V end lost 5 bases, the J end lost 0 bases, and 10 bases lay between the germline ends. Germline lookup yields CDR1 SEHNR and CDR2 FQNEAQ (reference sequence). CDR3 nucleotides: TGTGCCAGCAGCCCAACTAGCCCGAACACCGGGGAGCTGTTTTTT. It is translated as CASSPTSPNTGELFF.

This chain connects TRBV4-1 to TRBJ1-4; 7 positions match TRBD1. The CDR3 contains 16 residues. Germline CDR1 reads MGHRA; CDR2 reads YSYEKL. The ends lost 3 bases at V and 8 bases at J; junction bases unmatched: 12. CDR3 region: CASSQILVDREEKLFF. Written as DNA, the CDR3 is TGCGCCAGCAGCCAGATATTAGTTGACAGGGAGGAAAAACTGTTTTTT.